This TCR beta chain was captured by sequencing in a study of T cells after yellow fever vaccination (dated by TCRdb to the late 2010s). Study-wide context: The SMART-Seq v4 Ultra Low Input RNA kit was used to prepare libraries from fractions with low cell numbers. To follow T-cell clones before and after both primary and booster YFV17D yellow fever vaccination, bulk TCR alpha and beta repertoires underwent longitudinal sequencing. The cohort comprised two healthy male donors, one aged 18 to 29 and one aged 30 to 40 years. Blood was collected at multiple timepoints before and after primary and secondary immunization, and bulk PBMC replicates and cell subsets were isolated.

The treatment or condition tag for this specimen amounts to: live attenuated yellow fever vaccine strain. At every blood-draw timepoint, two biological replicates of bulk PBMCs were collected. PBMCs were isolated from peripheral blood using a standard Ficoll-Paque protocol. RNA was extracted with TriZol from bulk PBMCs, CD4 and CD8 fractions, and dextramer-positive and dextramer-negative fractions. The listed sequencing device is Illumina NovaSeq 6000. TCR cDNA was synthesized by 5'RACE template switching, through which a universal primer site and unique molecular identifiers were introduced. Priming of cDNA synthesis was performed from both the TCR alpha and TCR beta constant segments. Two PCR steps were used to amplify libraries, with sample barcodes and sequencing adapters being added in the second step. Libraries were sequenced on Illumina HiSeq 2500 (2x100 bp) or NovaSeq (2x150 bp). For the original study's pipeline: MIGEC handled demultiplexing of reads and collapsing into UMI consensus sequences, while MiXCR performed V(D)J alignment. Using edgeR on replicate PBMC samples, clonotypes were called vaccine-responding if FDR was below 0.01 and the log2 fold change was above 5 up to day 15. CD4 or CD8 identity was assigned to each bulk clonotype according to whether the clonotype was present at higher abundance in the sequenced CD4 repertoire or the sequenced CD8 repertoire. The public reads were reanalyzed by TCRdb: fastp trimming at Q25, MiXCR alignment, in-frame beta chains only. All rows with the same CDR3 protein become a single entry with the most common DNA and genes. In this record, the V and J calls reflect TCRdb's handling and not the investigators' own analysis. The table for this sample lists 300,000 to 400,000 distinct CDR3 sequences; 3.5% to 4.5% of them were counted only once. Around 24% of the sample comes from the top ten.

Results and caveats for the whole study, not just this receptor: After the booster, most clones that had expanded after primary vaccination were detected again (around 97% of CD4 and around nine tenths of CD8), suggesting broad maintenance of memory. Because abundant contaminating clonotypes from the bulk population could be contained in FACS-sorted repertoires, computational filtering was required. The study included only two donors, which limits how far the findings can be generalized. The secondary T-cell response was weaker than the primary response but faster, peaking on day 5 instead of day 15. A small fraction of clonotypes showed up in both the CD4 and CD8 compartments, probably as a result of convergent recombination.

Concerning this clonotype itself: Its antigen specificity is not known. No much larger clone is present one base from it, and per-base qualities are unavailable.

The sequence was obtained from a man in his late teens or twenties who received the YFV17D yellow fever vaccine. This sample comprised PBMCs, obtained 5 days after the yellow fever booster vaccination.

This receptor has the CDR3 CASSLVARGAGETQYF. In nucleotide form, the sequence is TGTGCCAGCAGCCTCGTCGCTCGGGGGGCCGGAGAGACCCAGTACTTC. The rearrangement joined TRBV9 to TRBJ2-5; TRBD2 is a weak D gene call, 7 bases matching. V gives up 4 bases and J gives up 4 bases, and the segment between their germline ends measures 20 bases. The CDR3 measures 16 amino acids from cysteine to phenylalanine. Only CDR3 DNA is held: 48 bases, read in frame from base 1. The CDR1 and CDR2 encoded by the germline V gene are SGDLS and YYNGEE. Outside the CDR3, residues come from the reference TRBV9 and TRBJ2-5 proteins, so the full variable domain is: DSGVTQTPKHLITATGQRVTLRCSPRSGDLSVYWYQQSLDQGLQFLIQYYNGEERAKGNILERFSAQQFPDLHSELNLSSLELGDSALYFCASSLVARGAGETQYFGPGTRLLVL.